This T cell receptor beta chain originates from a study of glioma-infiltrating T cells after dendritic cell vaccination. Study overall: Samples are from glioblastoma patients in Phase I and II dendritic cell vaccine trials. Treatment, given 2003 to 2012, was autologous tumor lysate-pulsed dendritic cell vaccination. Study outcomes and limitations: Patients with more pretreatment TILs had longer time to progression and survival.

The length of the CDR3 is 18 residues. Trimming took 4 bases from V and 2 from J; bases not matched to a gene: 11. Germline loops: CDR1 LGHNA, CDR2 YNFKEQ. Points on this clone: Its antigen remains unknown.

Stated time point: after dendritic cell vaccination, including at tumor progression/relapse. Input was 2 to 2.5 ug genomic DNA, or all available if less. Sequenced by immunoSEQ multiplex PCR; TCRdb stores in-frame clones only, minus some. The data show 91,000 or so clones, with 80% seen just once and roughly 5.9% held by the top ten. This clonotype was obtained from a human donor with glioblastoma. The material sequenced was blood, taken after dendritic cell vaccination. The chain links TRBV4-2 to TRBJ2-7; 13 positions match TRBD2. This CDR3 reads CASSRSGLAGEGAYEQYF. The CDR3 bases are TGTGCCAGCAGCCGCAGCGGACTAGCGGGAGAGGGGGCCTACGAGCAGTACTTC.